Listed here are 20 T cell receptor beta chains from one sample, sequenced in a study of T cell responses to AZD1222 COVID-19 vaccine. Profiling relied on immunoSEQ multiplex PCR, and the TCRdb table lists in-frame clones only, not all of them. The table includes 120,000 to 150,000 clones, roughly 90% detected once. The sample here was peripheral blood, taken 28 days after the second dose of the MenACWY control vaccine. Every receptor here comes from an adult who received the MenACWY meningococcal vaccine as a control.

V gene TRBV28 combines with J gene TRBJ1-6; TRBD1 might be the D (6 bases). The CDR3 sequence is 14 residues long. The germline V and J ends were trimmed by 6 bases and 1 base, with 7 bases remaining between them. Germline loops: CDR1 MDHEN, CDR2 SYDVKM. CDR3 nucleotides: TGTGCCAGCAGCCAGGGGTCCTATAATTCACCCCTCCACTTT. Protein product: CASSQGSYNSPLHF.

The chain recombines TRBV27 with TRBJ2-3, with D uncertain. This CDR3 is built from 17 residues. V lost 0 bases to trimming and J lost 0 bases, with 13 bases between them. Germline V CDR1 and CDR2: MNHEY, SMNVEV (reference sequence). CDR3 sequence: CASSLSGSTASTDTQYF. The CDR3 DNA is TGTGCCAGCAGTTTATCTGGGTCTACCGCTAGCACAGATACGCAGTATTTT.

This rearrangement joins TRBV18 to TRBJ2-3, with 9 bases identical to TRBD1. The CDR3 is made up of 16 amino acids. J lost 4 bases, V lost 3 bases, and 8 bases had no gene match. Germline CDR1 is KGHSH and CDR2 is LQKENI. The DNA of the CDR3 is TGTGCCAGCTCACCCCAACAGGGGGCTGGAGCAGATACGCAGTATTTT. Protein: CASSPQQGAGADTQYF.

This rearrangement joins TRBV18 to TRBJ1-5; unclear D gene. V lost 0 bases, J lost 7 bases, and 7 bases lay in between. Germline CDR1 and CDR2: KGHSH and LQKENI. CDR3 size: 13 residues. CDR3 region: CASSPPERQPQHF. As DNA, the CDR3 is TGTGCCAGCTCACCACCGGAGCGCCAGCCCCAGCATTTT.

CDR3 amino acids: CASRRSSYNEQFF. The CDR3 DNA reads as TGTGCCAGCAGGAGGAGCTCCTACAATGAGCAGTTCTTC. This chain connects TRBV27 to TRBJ2-1, with unresolved D. Germline V lookup: CDR1 MNHEY, CDR2 SMNVEV (reference sequence). V was trimmed by 6 bases and J by 0 bases, leaving 6 bases between them. The CDR3 loop spans 13 amino acids.

The chain links TRBV11-2 to TRBJ2-1; TRBD2 matches at 9 bases. Germline V gene lookup returns CDR1 SGHAT and CDR2 FQNNGV. The CDR3 is 16 residues long. V shed 6 bases and J 4 bases; nucleotides not matched to a gene: 10. The CDR3 nucleotides read TGTGCCAGCAGGGCGGTAGCGGGAGCCCCGTACAATGAGCAGTTCTTC. Translating it yields CASRAVAGAPYNEQFF.

The rearrangement links TRBV5-1 to TRBJ1-6; maybe TRBD1 (5 bases). The germline gives CDR1 SGHRS, CDR2 YFSETQ. V was clipped by 7 bases and J by 7 bases, with 12 bases between them. The CDR3 spans 13 residues. DNA of the CDR3: TGCGCCAGCGGGGACCCGGGGAATTCACCCCTCCACTTT. Its translation: CASGDPGNSPLHF.

The chain is built from TRBV11-3 and TRBJ1-6; D uncertain. Looked up from germline, CDR1 is SGHNT and CDR2 is YENEEA. V was cut by 8 bases and J by 7 bases, with 9 bases left in between. This CDR3 is built from 12 residues. This CDR3 reads CASQTSNSPLHF. CDR3 nucleotides: TGTGCCAGCCAAACGTCCAATTCACCCCTCCACTTT. Based on the CDR3 plus reference TRBV11-3 and TRBJ1-6, the full variable domain is EAGVVQSPRYKIIEKKQPVAFWCNPISGHNTLYWYLQNLGQGPELLIRYENEEAVDDSQLPKDRFSAERLKGVDSTLKIQPAELGDSAVYLCASQTSNSPLHFGNGTRLTVT.

This chain uses TRBV15 with TRBJ2-6; no reliable D call. V was shortened by 1 base and J by 0 bases, with 16 bases between the two germline ends. Germline CDR1 LNHNV, CDR2 YYDKDF (reference sequence). This CDR3 region has 19 residues. The CDR3 here is CATSRAERIQLSGANVLTF. For the CDR3, the DNA is TGTGCCACCAGCAGAGCCGAGAGAATACAACTCTCTGGGGCCAACGTCCTGACTTTC.

The chain employs TRBV10-3 and TRBJ2-7, with no clear D. Trimming removed 7 bases from V and 4 bases from J, with 11 bases in between. This CDR3 has 12 residues. Germline lookup yields CDR1 ENHRY and CDR2 SYGVKD. CDR3 sequence reads: CAIKTLEYEQYF. The CDR3 DNA reads TGTGCCATCAAGACACTCGAGTACGAGCAGTACTTC.

This chain joins TRBV9 and TRBJ2-1; D could derive from TRBD1 or TRBD2 (5 bases each). Germline CDR1 is SGDLS and CDR2 is YYNGEE. The CDR3 has 20 residues. Trimming took off 3 bases at V and 0 bases at J, with 25 bases between the two ends. The DNA of the CDR3 is TGTGCCAGCAGCGCCGGAGCTTTCCGGTTGGGGACCTTCTCCTACAATGAGCAGTTCTTC. Amino acid sequence: CASSAGAFRLGTFSYNEQFF.

Only one count was recorded for this clone. The V gene is TRBV4-1, the J gene TRBJ2-2, with 7 bases fitting TRBD2. CDR3 length: 14 residues. Germline CDR1 and CDR2: MGHRA and YSYEKL. V lost 3 bases to trimming and J lost 7 bases; unmatched junction nucleotides: 5. The CDR3 is CASSQELAGGELFF. The CDR3 bases are TGCGCCAGCAGCCAGGAATTAGCGGGCGGGGAGCTGTTTTTT.

The chain recombines TRBV7-8 with TRBJ2-2, with D uncertain. The CDR3 totals 15 residues. Germline V gene data show CDR1 as SGHVS and CDR2 as FQNEAQ. Trimming removed 5 bases from V and 1 base from J, with 11 bases in between. CDR3 loop: CASSIDTRNTGELFF. The CDR3 nucleotides are TGTGCCAGCAGCATCGACACCCGGAACACCGGGGAGCTGTTTTTT.

J is TRBJ2-5 and V is TRBV6-2 or TRBV6-3, with 8 bases fitting TRBD1. There are 13 residues in the CDR3. V shed 5 bases, J shed 2 bases, and the junction held 1 base outside the gene matches. Germline lookup yields CDR1 MNHEY and CDR2 SVGEGT. CDR3 nucleotides: TGTGCCAGCAGTCGGGACAGGCAAGAGACCCAGTACTTC. Its protein product is CASSRDRQETQYF.

The gene calls are TRBV11-2 and TRBJ2-1, with 10 bases that match TRBD2. This CDR3 spans 14 amino acids. Germline V gene lookup returns CDR1 SGHAT and CDR2 FQNNGV. Losses at the gene ends were 1 base for V and 6 bases for J; bases not matched to a gene: 0. CDR3 DNA sequence: TGTGCCAGCAGCTTAGGACTAGCGGGCAATGAGCAGTTCTTC. Its protein is CASSLGLAGNEQFF. Drawing the rest from reference TRBV11-2 and TRBJ2-1, the complete variable domain is EAGVAQSPRYKIIEKRQSVAFWCNPISGHATLYWYQQILGQGPKLLIQFQNNGVVDDSQLPKDRFSAERLKGVDSTLKIQPAKLEDSAVYLCASSLGLAGNEQFFGPGTRLTVL.

The rearrangement uses TRBV19 and TRBJ2-5; D might be TRBD1 (6 bases). Trimming cost V 7 bases and J 0 bases, with 15 bases left between them. The CDR3 spans 15 residues. CDR1 is LNHDA and CDR2 is SQIVND in the germline V gene (reference sequence). The CDR3 region has the DNA TGTGCCAGTAATTGGGGGCAGGGGTACCAAGAGACCCAGTACTTC. Its translation: CASNWGQGYQETQYF.

In this sample, this clone turned up once. This chain joins TRBV5-6 and TRBJ1-4; 8 nucleotides align to TRBD1. The trim removed 0 bases at V and 7 bases at J, leaving 5 bases unmatched. The germline V gene encodes CDR1 SGHDT and CDR2 YYEEEE. The length of the CDR3 is 15 residues. The CDR3 nucleotides are TGTGCCAGCAGCTTGGAGGGCAGGGGGCCTGAAAAACTGTTTTTT. Its protein product is CASSLEGRGPEKLFF.

CDR3 loop: CASSTTGTGAQTQYF. The CDR3 nucleotides are TGTGCCAGCAGCACCACCGGGACAGGGGCCCAGACCCAGTACTTC. The V call is TRBV7-3, the J call TRBJ2-5, with TRBD1 identical over 10 bases. This CDR3 contains 15 residues. After removal of 5 bases from V and 6 bases from J, the junction contained 9 bases not matched to a gene. CDR1 is SGHTA and CDR2 is FQGTGA in the germline V gene. The full variable domain, its missing parts supplied by reference TRBV7-3 and TRBJ2-5, is GAGVSQTPSNKVTEKGKYVELRCDPISGHTALYWYRQSLGQGPEFLIYFQGTGAADDSGLPNDRFFAVRPEGSVSTLKIQRTERGDSAVYLCASSTTGTGAQTQYFGPGTRLLVL.

The chain employs TRBV6-6 and TRBJ2-5; 9 bases align to TRBD1. Germline CDR1 reads MNHNY; CDR2 reads SVGAGI (reference sequence). Losses at the gene ends were 0 bases for V and 6 bases for J; bases not matched to a gene: 2. This CDR3 has 14 amino acids. CDR3 sequence (DNA): TGTGCCAGCAGTTACTCACAGGGGGCGAAGACCCAGTACTTC. This translates into CASSYSQGAKTQYF.

The CDR3: CASSWGGVGSYGYTF. CDR3 DNA: TGTGCCAGCAGTTGGGGAGGGGTGGGGAGCTATGGCTACACCTTC. The V call is TRBV27, the J call TRBJ1-2; D may be TRBD1 (5 bases). Germline V gene sequence: CDR1 MNHEY, CDR2 SMNVEV (reference sequence). The V end was cut by 4 bases, the J end by 4 bases, with 16 bases between. The CDR3 is 15 residues long.